The clone carrying this T cell receptor (beta chain) was recorded at least ten times. Its antigen is as yet unknown. Sequencing ends 3 residues short of the CDR3 end; the germline J gene provides the rest. The data were obtained in a study of T cell clonality in common variable immunodeficiency. Study observations and caveats: Authors noted CVID clonality's cause needs subpopulation repertoire sequencing. CVID subjects showed higher TCRbeta clonality than healthy controls.

TCRdb's copy holds only in-frame clones and misses some; the assay was immunoSEQ multiplex PCR. The data show fewer than 55,000 clones, with none appearing a single time. The germline CDR1 and CDR2 sequences are SNHLY and FYNNEI. The length of the CDR3 is 15 residues. Trimming shortened V by 5 bases and J by 2 bases, and 12 bases separated the two germline ends. The chain carries TRBV2 and TRBJ2-2, with D possibly being TRBD2 (5 bases). This clonotype originated in a person aged 18 to 75 in good health. Sequences were obtained from peripheral blood mononuclear cells. CDR3 sequence: CASSRYGVNTGELFF. Incomplete CDR3 DNA: TGTGCCAGCAGTAGGTACGGGGTAAACACCGGGGAG.